This passage covers 27 T cell receptor beta chains from one sample sequenced in a study of beta chain features in type 1 diabetes. Sequenced material consisted of expressed TCRB transcripts (all of the isolated RNA was reverse transcribed). The assay was immunoSEQ multiplex PCR, and TCRdb's table has in-frame clones only and misses some. The sample has about 360,000 clones; 10% to 15% are singletons. The sample taken for sequencing was naive CD4+ T cells from blood. Receptor source: a man in his late teens or twenties in good health.

This clone was detected a few times. The J gene is TRBJ2-7, the V gene TRBV30; D is unresolved. Trimming stripped 0 bases from V and 4 bases from J, with 7 bases between. This CDR3 has 12 residues. Germline V gene lookup returns CDR1 GTSNPN and CDR2 SVGIG (reference sequence). The CDR3, as DNA: TGTGCCTGGAGTGTAACGGTTTACGAGCAGTACTTC. This encodes CAWSVTVYEQYF.

This clone was observed a handful of times. The CDR3 region has the DNA TGTGCCAGCTCACCAGGATTGGCTAGCGGGAGTGGCACAGATACGCAGTATTTT. Translating it yields CASSPGLASGSGTDTQYF. The chain carries TRBV18 and TRBJ2-3; 10 bases line up with TRBD2. The CDR3 covers 18 residues. Unmatched junction bases numbered 9, after V lost 2 bases and J lost 1 base. Per the germline V gene, CDR1 is KGHSH and CDR2 is LQKENI. Filled out from reference TRBV18 and TRBJ2-3, the complete variable domain reads NAGVMQNPRHLVRRRGQEARLRCSPMKGHSHVYWYRQLPEEGLKFMVYLQKENIIDESGMPKERFSAEFPKEGPSILRIQQVVRGDSAAYFCASSPGLASGSGTDTQYFGPGTRLTVL.

The gene calls are TRBV28 and TRBJ1-1; D possibly corresponds to TRBD1 (6 bases). V shed 2 bases and J shed 6 bases, with 13 bases lying between them. This CDR3 region has 14 residues. Germline CDR1 reads MDHEN; CDR2 reads SYDVKM. The CDR3 loop is CASSLIQGRAEAFF. CDR3 coding DNA: TGTGCCAGCAGTTTAATCCAGGGGAGGGCTGAAGCTTTCTTT.

This clone was detected a few times. V gene TRBV5-4 combines with J gene TRBJ1-2; the match to TRBD1 covers 10 bases. This CDR3 is 17 amino acids long. The trim removed 4 bases at V and 4 bases at J, leaving 13 bases unmatched. Germline values: CDR1 SGHNT, CDR2 YYREEE (reference sequence). The CDR3 DNA is TGTGCCAGCAGCGCGGCGGGACAGGGGTCCTCTGGCTATGGCTACACCTTC. Translating it yields CASSAAGQGSSGYGYTF.

This clone was seen more than once but under ten times. V is TRBV7-8 and J is TRBJ2-3; tentative D call: TRBD2 (6 bases). V dropped 5 bases and J dropped 4 bases, with 13 bases sitting between them. Germline V lookup: CDR1 SGHVS, CDR2 FQNEAQ. The CDR3 totals 14 residues. CDR3 region: CASSTGLLPDTQYF. The CDR3 bases are TGTGCCAGCAGCACGGGACTCCTGCCAGATACGCAGTATTTT.

CDR3 bases: TGCGCCAGCAGCCAAGATTGGGGGCCGAACACCGGGGAGCTGTTTTTT. Residues: CASSQDWGPNTGELFF. The J gene is TRBJ2-2, the V gene TRBV4-3; tentatively, D is TRBD1 (6 bases). The CDR3 totals 16 residues. V was pared by 0 bases and J by 0 bases, with 8 bases between. Germline values: CDR1 LGHNA, CDR2 YSLEER.

The genes are TRBV5-4 and TRBJ2-7; 7 nucleotides agree with TRBD1. Germline values: CDR1 SGHNT, CDR2 YYREEE (reference sequence). With 4 bases clipped from V and 7 bases from J, the junction kept 14 bases outside the gene matches. The CDR3 spans 15 residues. The CDR3 nucleotides are TGTGCCAGCAGCCCTGACAGGGTGGGGAAGGGAGAGCAGTACTTC. This codes for CASSPDRVGKGEQYF.

This clone was picked up a small number of times. V and J are TRBV30 and TRBJ2-7, with 7 bases lining up with TRBD2. In germline, CDR1 is GTSNPN, CDR2 SVGIG (reference sequence). The V and J ends lost 2 bases and 2 bases, in that order; junction bases with no gene match: 6. This CDR3 spans 14 amino acids. In nucleotides, the CDR3 is TGTGCCTGGAGTACATGGGGGGGAACCTACGAGCAGTACTTC. Encoded protein: CAWSTWGGTYEQYF.

This clone turned up a few times. The chain links TRBV7-3 to TRBJ1-5, with D maybe TRBD1 (6 bases). Per germline, CDR1 SGHTA and CDR2 FQGTGA. Trimming took 3 bases from V and 3 from J, leaving 9 bases between them. The CDR3 loop spans 14 amino acids. The CDR3 loop reads CASSLAGDNQPQHF. The CDR3 DNA reads as TGTGCCAGCAGCTTGGCAGGGGACAATCAGCCCCAGCATTTT.

This chain links TRBV4-2 with TRBJ2-7, with D perhaps matching TRBD2 (5 bases). Trimming stripped 0 bases from V and 3 bases from J, with 6 bases between. Germline CDR1 and CDR2: LGHNA and YNFKEQ. The CDR3 is 13 residues long. This chain's CDR3 is CASSQEGGYEQYF. CDR3 bases: TGTGCCAGCAGCCAAGAAGGAGGCTACGAGCAGTACTTC.

The rearrangement uses TRBV7-9 and TRBJ1-2; D ambiguous. With 1 base removed from V and 8 bases from J, the gap between germline ends came to 11 bases. The CDR3 length is 13 residues. The germline gives CDR1 SEHNR, CDR2 FQNEAQ (reference sequence). The CDR3 nucleotides read TGTGCCAGCAGCTTAGGTCAAACCCGGGGCTACACCTTC. Protein sequence: CASSLGQTRGYTF. Combining the CDR3 with reference TRBV7-9 and TRBJ1-2 gives the whole variable domain DTGVSQNPRHKITKRGQNVTFRCDPISEHNRLYWYRQTLGQGPEFLTYFQNEAQLEKSRLLSDRFSAERPKGSFSTLEIQRTEQGDSAMYLCASSLGQTRGYTFGSGTRLTVV.

This clone showed up just a few times. The chain carries TRBV5-1 and TRBJ2-1; tentatively, D is TRBD2 (6 bases). Per germline, CDR1 SGHRS and CDR2 YFSETQ. V shed 4 bases and J shed 11 bases, with 25 bases lying between them. This CDR3 has 16 residues. CDR3 amino acids: CASSSGRTDYAQKQFF. CDR3 coding DNA: TGCGCCAGCAGCAGCGGAAGGACGGACTACGCCCAAAAGCAGTTCTTC.

A few counts support this clone. This sequence joins TRBV7-3 and TRBJ1-2; TRBD1 aligns across 8 bases. Trimming cost V 5 bases and J 3 bases; bases outside gene matches: 5. This CDR3 contains 14 residues. Germline V gene data show CDR1 as SGHTA and CDR2 as FQGTGA. The CDR3 region is CASSMETGDYGYTF. The CDR3 DNA follows: TGTGCCAGCAGCATGGAGACAGGGGACTATGGCTACACCTTC.

This clone was detected a few times. This chain joins TRBV4-3 and TRBJ2-7; D possibly corresponds to TRBD2 (6 bases). The CDR3 sequence is 17 residues long. Germline loops: CDR1 LGHNA, CDR2 YSLEER. Trimming removed 0 bases from V and 2 bases from J, with 17 bases in between. CDR3 loop: CASSQDIRTGRPYEQYF. CDR3 bases: TGCGCCAGCAGCCAAGATATTAGAACGGGGAGGCCCTACGAGCAGTACTTC.

This clone was seen only a few times. The chain recombines TRBV5-4 with TRBJ2-3; 9 nucleotides line up with TRBD1. The J segment lost 3 bases and the V segment lost 3 bases, leaving 11 bases of the junction unmatched. Per germline, CDR1 SGHNT and CDR2 YYREEE (reference sequence). The CDR3 extends over 17 amino acids. The CDR3 DNA follows: TGTGCCAGCAGCTGGGGGTGGGACAGGGAAGGGACAGATACGCAGTATTTT. It is translated as CASSWGWDREGTDTQYF.

The rearrangement joins TRBV30 to TRBJ1-1; D ambiguous. Germline loops: CDR1 GTSNPN, CDR2 SVGIG (reference sequence). V was trimmed by 0 bases and J by 3 bases, leaving 8 bases between them. This CDR3 spans 13 amino acids. Here the CDR3 reads CAWSVRVDTEAFF. CDR3 in DNA: TGTGCCTGGAGTGTACGAGTGGACACTGAAGCTTTCTTT.

This clone was seen ten or more times. The CDR3 reads CASSQDTDLGYEQYF. As DNA, the CDR3 is TGCGCCAGCAGCCAAGATACAGACCTTGGTTACGAGCAGTACTTC. The chain combines TRBV4-3 with TRBJ2-7; D unclear. The CDR3 is made up of 15 amino acids. V lost 0 bases to trimming and J lost 4 bases, with 13 bases between them. The germline V gene has CDR1 LGHNA and CDR2 YSLEER.

The chain combines TRBV30 with TRBJ2-1; a weak D match, TRBD2 (6 bases). V was shortened by 4 bases and J by 2 bases, with 15 bases between the two germline ends. The CDR3 is made up of 15 amino acids. From germline, CDR1 is GTSNPN and CDR2 SVGIG (reference sequence). CDR3: CAWKFRENAYNEQFF. In DNA form, the CDR3 reads TGTGCCTGGAAGTTTCGGGAGAACGCCTACAATGAGCAGTTCTTC.

The CDR3 sequence: CALRGIGQETQYF. The CDR3 DNA follows: TGTGCCCTAAGGGGTATAGGGCAAGAGACCCAGTACTTC. The genes are TRBV28 and TRBJ2-5; a possible D gene is TRBD1 (5 bases). The V and J ends lost 11 bases and 2 bases respectively, with 15 bases between them. Looked up from germline, CDR1 is MDHEN and CDR2 is SYDVKM. The CDR3 contains 13 residues.

J is TRBJ2-5 and V is TRBV27; 7 positions match TRBD1. This CDR3 is 15 amino acids long. Looked up from germline, CDR1 is MNHEY and CDR2 is SMNVEV (reference sequence). V dropped 0 bases and J dropped 7; count of bases not matched to a gene: 8. CDR3 protein: CASSLSWTGIGTQYF. The CDR3 DNA follows: TGTGCCAGCAGTTTATCGTGGACAGGAATAGGGACCCAGTACTTC.

This clone has more than one count but fewer than ten. This chain connects TRBV7-8 to TRBJ2-1; 7 bases are shared with TRBD2. J lost 3 bases, V lost 5 bases, and 7 bases had no gene match. This CDR3 spans 15 amino acids. Germline values: CDR1 SGHVS, CDR2 FQNEAQ. The CDR3 bases are TGTGCCAGCAGCGCAGGACTAGTGCTCTACAATGAGCAGTTCTTC. Its translation: CASSAGLVLYNEQFF.

V and J are TRBV29-1 and TRBJ1-2, with a possible D match to TRBD1 (6 bases). This CDR3 spans 13 amino acids. V was shortened by 6 bases and J by 2 bases, with 13 bases between the two germline ends. Germline V CDR1 and CDR2: SQVTM, ANQGSEA. CDR3 in amino acids: CSVTRQGNYGYTF. The CDR3 bases are TGCAGCGTGACCAGGCAGGGGAACTATGGCTACACCTTC. The variable domain in full, with the rest retrieved from reference TRBV29-1 and TRBJ1-2, is SAVISQKPSRDICQRGTSLTIQCQVDSQVTMMFWYRQQPGQSLTLIATANQGSEATYESGFVIDKFPISRPNLTFSTLTVSNMSPEDSSIYLCSVTRQGNYGYTFGSGTRLTVV.

This clone was observed a few times. CDR3 region: CASWDRANTGELFF. The CDR3 DNA follows: TGTGCCAGTTGGGACAGGGCGAACACCGGGGAGCTGTTTTTT. This chain links TRBV2 with TRBJ2-2, with 9 nucleotides matching TRBD1. Per the germline V gene, CDR1 is SNHLY and CDR2 is FYNNEI. The CDR3 runs to 14 residues. J lost 0 bases, V lost 9 bases, and 2 bases had no gene match.

The chain carries TRBV28 and TRBJ1-2; D remains ambiguous. Trimming cost V 2 bases and J 4 bases, with 17 bases left between them. The CDR3 is made up of 16 amino acids. Germline V gene lookup returns CDR1 MDHEN and CDR2 SYDVKM. The CDR3 DNA sequence: TGTGCCAGCAGTTTAGGTGGACGGATTGGAGGCTATGGCTACACCTTC. Protein sequence: CASSLGGRIGGYGYTF.

This clone was counted between two and nine times. The chain combines TRBV19 with TRBJ2-2, with TRBD1 matching 10 bases. The CDR3 sequence is 14 residues long. Germline CDR1 is LNHDA and CDR2 is SQIVND (reference sequence). J was trimmed by 6 bases and V by 7 bases; bases with no gene match: 5. The CDR3 nucleotides read TGTGCCAGTACCGGGACAGGGGAGGCCGGGGAGCTGTTTTTT. Amino acids: CASTGTGEAGELFF.

The chain carries TRBV7-9 and TRBJ2-5, with 9 nucleotides matching TRBD2. After removal of 4 bases from V and 7 bases from J, the junction contained 7 bases not matched to a gene. Germline V gives CDR1 SEHNR, CDR2 FQNEAQ (reference sequence). The CDR3 totals 14 residues. The CDR3 loop reads CASSSGLAGGTQYF. DNA for the CDR3: TGTGCCAGCAGCTCGGGACTAGCCGGCGGGACCCAGTACTTC. The variable domain in full, completed from reference TRBV7-9 and TRBJ2-5, reads DTGVSQNPRHKITKRGQNVTFRCDPISEHNRLYWYRQTLGQGPEFLTYFQNEAQLEKSRLLSDRFSAERPKGSFSTLEIQRTEQGDSAMYLCASSSGLAGGTQYFGPGTRLLVL.

The chain is built from TRBV18 and TRBJ1-1, with 10 positions matching TRBD1. V shed 2 bases, J shed 1 base, and the junction held 4 bases outside the gene matches. The CDR3 sequence is 16 residues long. Germline V gene sequence: CDR1 KGHSH, CDR2 LQKENI. The CDR3 DNA sequence: TGTGCCAGCTCACCAGAGAGGGACAGGGGGAACACTGAAGCTTTCTTT. Protein: CASSPERDRGNTEAFF.